The 2 T cell receptor beta chains in this list originate from one sample, sequenced in a study of blood T cell repertoires in COVID-19. Libraries were prepared by immunoSEQ multiplex PCR; TCRdb keeps only in-frame clonotypes and omits some of them. The profile shows 250,000 to 300,000 clones, around 92% of them singletons. Material: PBMCs or T cells enriched from blood (not recorded which). The source of these receptors is a woman aged 45 to 65 who had been exposed to COVID-19.

The chain recombines TRBV5-8 with TRBJ1-3; TRBD1 matches at 8 bases. V gave up 0 bases and J gave up 7 bases; unmatched junction bases: 9. The CDR3 covers 16 residues. Germline V CDR1 and CDR2: SGHTS, YDEGEE. The CDR3 DNA reads as TGTGCCAGCAGCTTGGTTGGGTCAGGGGGCAGGAACACCATATATTTT. Amino acids: CASSLVGSGGRNTIYF. Full variable domain (remainder filled in from reference TRBV5-8 and TRBJ1-3): EAGVTQSPTHLIKTRGQQATLRCSPISGHTSVYWYQQALGLGLQFLLWYDEGEERNRGNFPPRFSGRQFPNYSSELNVNALELEDSALYLCASSLVGSGGRNTIYFGEGSWLTVV.

A single count supports this clone. This chain uses TRBV7-9 with TRBJ2-2; weak D call: TRBD1 (5 bases). CDR3 size: 14 residues. Germline CDR1 SEHNR, CDR2 FQNEAQ (reference sequence). The ends were cut back, 4 bases at V and 6 bases at J, with 12 bases in the middle. The CDR3, as DNA: TGTGCCAGCAGCTCGGACAACTCCCCCGGGGAGCTGTTTTTT. Protein product: CASSSDNSPGELFF. Complete variable domain (other parts from reference TRBV7-9 and TRBJ2-2): DTGVSQNPRHKITKRGQNVTFRCDPISEHNRLYWYRQTLGQGPEFLTYFQNEAQLEKSRLLSDRFSAERPKGSFSTLEIQRTEQGDSAMYLCASSSDNSPGELFFGEGSRLTVL.